The present T cell receptor beta chain was sequenced within a study of blood T cell repertoires in COVID-19. The wider study: PBMCs, B-cell-depleted T cells, or T cells were the source of the cDNA or gDNA that made up the material.

Produced via immunoSEQ multiplex PCR; TCRdb's table is partial and in-frame only. The repertoire holds 400,000 or so clones, 80% to 90% seen once, with 1% to 1.3% in the top ten. In terms of age and location, participants ranged from about 18 to 90 years and lived in roughly 22 US areas. Cohorts were determined from participant-reported clinical history. Recovery among Cohort 3 donors was established by two negative PCRs, clearance, or symptom resolution. This clone was detected once. The sample was PBMCs or T cells enriched from blood (not recorded which). This sequence originates from a man aged 25-45 years who had recovered from COVID-19.

The chain's CDR3 is CASSPSRVETEAFF. In DNA form, the CDR3 reads TGTGCCAGTTCCCCGAGCAGGGTAGAAACTGAAGCTTTCTTT. The V gene is TRBV11-2, the J gene TRBJ1-1; D may be TRBD1 (5 bases). Germline V gene sequence: CDR1 SGHAT, CDR2 FQNNGV. The CDR3 extends over 14 amino acids. V was clipped by 9 bases and J by 5 bases, with 19 bases between them. The full variable domain, in which reference TRBV11-2 and TRBJ1-1 provide the parts outside the CDR3, is EAGVAQSPRYKIIEKRQSVAFWCNPISGHATLYWYQQILGQGPKLLIQFQNNGVVDDSQLPKDRFSAERLKGVDSTLKIQPAKLEDSAVYLCASSPSRVETEAFFGQGTRLTVV.